This paragraph covers one TCR beta chain sequence. Its antigen is as yet unknown. Clones were sequenced by immunoSEQ multiplex PCR, and TCRdb holds only the in-frame ones, with some missing. The table shows tens of thousands of clones, with 80% occurring only once. V was pared by 3 bases and J by 2 bases, with 7 bases between. The CDR3 consists of 14 residues. CDR1 is SGHTA and CDR2 is FQGNSA in the germline V gene. This entry is derived from a study of early stage breast cancer tumors. Background on the study: Average read coverage per sample was 7.5 to 10-fold.

General observations from the study: Unsorted bulk genomic DNA sequencing lacked pairing and functional marker data.

This TCR was sampled from a person aged 55 to 75 with breast cancer. The chain uses TRBV7-2 and TRBJ1-4; D is unresolved. The sequencing sample was made of blood. CDR3 DNA sequence: TGTGCCAGCAGCTTTCGGGGTACTAATGAAAAACTGTTTTTT. Translation: CASSFRGTNEKLFF.